These 29 T cell receptor beta chains came from one sample sequenced in a study of T cell responses to AZD1222 COVID-19 vaccine. Here immunoSEQ multiplex PCR was the method, and the copy in TCRdb shows in-frame clones only, minus some. The sample records about 140,000 clones, under 90% being singletons. The input for sequencing was peripheral blood, taken 28 days after the second AZD1222 dose. The receptors shown here come from an adult who received the AZD1222 COVID-19 vaccine.

The J gene is TRBJ2-1, the V gene TRBV7-3; 15 nucleotides match TRBD2. The CDR3 totals 17 residues. The germline V gene has CDR1 SGHTA and CDR2 FQGTGA. V shed 6 bases and J 8 bases; nucleotides not matched to a gene: 11. The DNA of the CDR3 is TGTGCCAGCAGTAACGGACTAGCGGGAGGGTTGTTGGATGAGCAGTTCTTC. This gives the protein CASSNGLAGGLLDEQFF.

This chain links TRBV4-3 with TRBJ2-1, with D possibly being TRBD1 (7 bases). CDR1 LGHNA and CDR2 YSLEER come from the germline V gene. Trimming left V 3 bases short and J 2 bases short, with 11 bases between. The CDR3 sequence is 15 residues long. The CDR3 spells CASSQEGQTYNEQFF. The CDR3 DNA sequence: TGCGCCAGCAGCCAGGAGGGACAGACCTACAATGAGCAGTTCTTC.

The chain recombines TRBV18 with TRBJ1-5; possibly TRBD1 for D (5 bases). V shed 3 bases and J shed 7 bases, with 13 bases lying between them. The CDR3 length is 14 residues. Germline V gene sequence: CDR1 KGHSH, CDR2 LQKENI. CDR3 loop: CASSPTATGQPQHF. CDR3 in DNA: TGTGCCAGCTCACCGACAGCCACCGGACAGCCCCAGCATTTT.

This sequence joins TRBV20-1 and TRBJ2-3; no firm D call. Deletions cut 3 bases from V and 4 bases from J, with 8 bases between. The CDR3 has 12 residues. Germline-derived CDR1 and CDR2 are DFQATT and SNEGSKA (reference sequence). For the CDR3, the DNA is TGCAGTGCTAGTTCGGCTCCAGATACGCAGTATTTT. Amino acid sequence: CSASSAPDTQYF.

The V gene is TRBV6-2 or TRBV6-3, the J gene TRBJ1-1, with a weak D call TRBD1 (5 bases). V lost 2 bases and J lost 5, with 9 bases in between. CDR3 length: 13 residues. CDR1 is MNHEY, CDR2 SVGEGT, per germline. The CDR3 loop reads CASSYAGRTEAFF. The CDR3 DNA is TGTGCCAGCAGTTACGCAGGGAGGACTGAAGCTTTCTTT.

This chain uses TRBV28 with TRBJ2-1, with 13 bases matching TRBD2. Germline V lookup: CDR1 MDHEN, CDR2 SYDVKM. This CDR3 spans 16 amino acids. V lost 5 bases and J lost 9; bases outside the gene matches: 10. The CDR3 loop reads CASSPWTSGSSIEQFF. CDR3 in DNA: TGTGCCAGCAGTCCCTGGACTAGCGGGAGTAGTATTGAGCAGTTCTTC. The full variable domain, with the rest looked up from reference TRBV28 and TRBJ2-1, is DVKVTQSSRYLVKRTGEKVFLECVQDMDHENMFWYRQDPGLGLRLIYFSYDVKMKEKGDIPEGYSVSREKKERFSLILESASTNQTSMYLCASSPWTSGSSIEQFFGPGTRLTVL.

The rearrangement links TRBV28 to TRBJ1-5; 9 nucleotides match TRBD1. Germline V gives CDR1 MDHEN, CDR2 SYDVKM. V lost 6 bases to trimming and J lost 7 bases; unmatched junction nucleotides: 4. The CDR3 sequence is 13 residues long. As DNA, the CDR3 is TGTGCCAGCAGAACAGGGGGCGGGCAGCCCCAGCATTTT. It codes for CASRTGGGQPQHF.

The chain links TRBV2 to TRBJ2-1; D call uncertain. The ends were cut back, 7 bases at V and 3 bases at J, with 7 bases in the middle. CDR3 length: 12 residues. CDR1 and CDR2 (germline): SNHLY, FYNNEI. The CDR3 bases are TGTGCCAGCATGCCCTACTACAATGAGCAGTTCTTC. Protein sequence: CASMPYYNEQFF.

DNA of the CDR3: TGTGCCAGTAGTGCGACGGGACTAGCGGGAGTCAATGAGCAGTTCTTC. This sequence encodes CASSATGLAGVNEQFF. This chain links TRBV19 with TRBJ2-1; 14 nucleotides agree with TRBD2. Germline assignment: CDR1 LNHDA and CDR2 SQIVND (reference sequence). The CDR3 contains 16 residues. The ends lost 5 bases at V and 6 bases at J; junction bases unmatched: 6. The full variable domain, in which reference TRBV19 and TRBJ2-1 provide the parts outside the CDR3, is DGGITQSPKYLFRKEGQNVTLSCEQNLNHDAMYWYRQDPGQGLRLIYYSQIVNDFQKGDIAEGYSVSREKKESFPLTVTSAQKNPTAFYLCASSATGLAGVNEQFFGPGTRLTVL.

The rearrangement joins TRBV11-2 to TRBJ2-2, with 9 bases aligning to TRBD1. The J segment lost 2 bases and the V segment lost 5 bases, leaving 3 bases of the junction unmatched. This CDR3 region has 15 residues. Per the germline V gene, CDR1 is SGHAT and CDR2 is FQNNGV. CDR3 sequence reads: CASSPTGGNTGELFF. CDR3 nucleotides: TGTGCCAGCAGCCCTACAGGGGGCAACACCGGGGAGCTGTTTTTT.

CDR3 nucleotide sequence: TGTGCCAGTAGTATGGCACAGTATAGCAATCAGCCCCAGCATTTT. It specifies CASSMAQYSNQPQHF. The rearrangement links TRBV19 to TRBJ1-5; D unclear. V was trimmed by 3 bases and J by 0 bases, leaving 9 bases between them. Germline lookup yields CDR1 LNHDA and CDR2 SQIVND (reference sequence). This CDR3 has 15 residues.

A single count supports this clone. The chain uses TRBV12-3 or TRBV12-4 and TRBJ2-2, with D perhaps matching TRBD2 (5 bases). The CDR3 is 12 residues long. The V gene lost 8 bases and the J gene lost 7 bases, with 11 bases spanning the gap. CDR3 protein: CASVTGFGELFF. The CDR3 nucleotides read TGTGCCAGCGTTACGGGGTTCGGGGAGCTGTTTTTT.

This CDR3 is CASSYSASNSPLHF. In DNA, the CDR3 is TGTGCCAGCAGTTACAGTGCCAGTAATTCACCCCTCCACTTT. The rearrangement links TRBV6-5 to TRBJ1-6; no firm D call. This CDR3 is built from 14 residues. Trimming stripped 2 bases from V and 6 bases from J, with 8 bases between. Germline V gene lookup returns CDR1 MNHEY and CDR2 SVGAGI.

The V gene is TRBV28, the J gene TRBJ1-1; perhaps TRBD1 as D (5 bases). Germline V lookup: CDR1 MDHEN, CDR2 SYDVKM. V lost 7 bases, J lost 0 bases, and 18 bases lay in between. CDR3 size: 16 residues. CDR3 region: CASTSSGTRMNTEAFF. The DNA for the CDR3 is TGTGCCAGCACTTCTTCCGGGACGAGGATGAACACTGAAGCTTTCTTT.

V usage is TRBV6-6 and J usage is TRBJ1-4, with 10 bases aligning to TRBD1. Germline V gene sequence: CDR1 MNHNY, CDR2 SVGAGI (reference sequence). Trimming took 5 bases from V and 0 from J; bases not matched to a gene: 3. The CDR3 runs to 16 residues. CDR3 sequence (DNA): TGTGCCAGCAGTACGACAGGGGGCGCAACTAATGAAAAACTGTTTTTT. Translation gives CASSTTGGATNEKLFF.

The J gene is TRBJ1-2, the V gene TRBV3-1 (or the pseudogene TRBV3-2); D possibly corresponds to TRBD1 (5 bases). V was pared by 0 bases and J by 4 bases, with 9 bases between. The V gene's germline CDR1 is LGHDT and CDR2 YNNKEL (reference sequence). The CDR3 runs to 14 residues. The DNA of the CDR3 is TGTGCCAGCAGCCAAGATGTCACAGGCTATGGCTACACCTTC. It encodes CASSQDVTGYGYTF.

V gene TRBV19 combines with J gene TRBJ1-1; 8 bases map to TRBD1. Germline CDR1 reads LNHDA; CDR2 reads SQIVND (reference sequence). The CDR3 loop spans 15 amino acids. V was pared by 5 bases and J by 10 bases, with 15 bases of the junction left unmatched. The CDR3 is CASSSSHKTGVGAFF. CDR3 DNA: TGTGCCAGTAGTTCAAGCCATAAGACAGGGGTCGGAGCTTTCTTT. The whole variable domain, filled in from reference TRBV19 and TRBJ1-1, reads DGGITQSPKYLFRKEGQNVTLSCEQNLNHDAMYWYRQDPGQGLRLIYYSQIVNDFQKGDIAEGYSVSREKKESFPLTVTSAQKNPTAFYLCASSSSHKTGVGAFFGQGTRLTVV.

The chain couples TRBV12-2 to TRBJ1-2. TRBV12-2 is a documented pseudogene. There are 14 residues in the CDR3. CDR3 loop: CASRSLGPTYGYTF. DNA of the CDR3: TGTGCAAGTCGCTCGCTAGGTCCAACCTATGGCTACACCTTC.

The gene calls are TRBV19 and TRBJ1-1; 12 nucleotides agree with TRBD1. The CDR3 is 15 amino acids. The V and J ends lost 11 bases and 3 bases, in that order; junction bases with no gene match: 10. Germline assignment: CDR1 LNHDA and CDR2 SQIVND (reference sequence). The CDR3 DNA reads TGTGCCGTGGCGGGACAGGGGGCGCAGGACACTGAAGCTTTCTTT. Its translation is CAVAGQGAQDTEAFF.

The chain is built from TRBV3-1 (or the pseudogene TRBV3-2) and TRBJ2-3, with 7 positions matching TRBD2. CDR1 and CDR2 from the germline V gene are LGHDT and YNNKEL (reference sequence). With 4 bases clipped from V and 5 bases from J, the junction kept 21 bases outside the gene matches. The CDR3 covers 19 residues. CDR3 protein: CASSLSVSSGYHMIDTQYF. DNA for the CDR3: TGTGCCAGCAGCCTAAGTGTGTCTAGCGGTTACCACATGATAGATACGCAGTATTTT.

V is TRBV2 and J is TRBJ2-7; unclear D gene. The germline CDR1 and CDR2 sequences are SNHLY and FYNNEI. Trimming took off 3 bases at V and 4 bases at J, with 4 bases between the two ends. CDR3 length equals 11 residues. This CDR3 reads CASSEVYEQYF. DNA of the CDR3: TGTGCCAGCAGTGAGGTTTACGAGCAGTACTTC.

The CDR3 sequence: CASSEQGGNQPQHF. The CDR3 DNA sequence: TGTGCCAGCAGCGAACAGGGAGGCAATCAGCCCCAGCATTTT. The gene calls are TRBV9 and TRBJ1-5; a possible D gene is TRBD1 (6 bases). With 3 bases removed from V and 2 bases from J, the gap between germline ends came to 9 bases. Germline V gene lookup returns CDR1 SGDLS and CDR2 YYNGEE. The CDR3 is made up of 14 amino acids.

The chain is built from TRBV6-2 or TRBV6-3 and TRBJ1-2, with D possibly being TRBD1 (5 bases). V was trimmed by 6 bases and J by 3 bases, leaving 8 bases between them. CDR1 is MNHEY and CDR2 is SVGEGT in the germline V gene. This CDR3 contains 12 residues. The CDR3 reads CASSDSYYGYTF. CDR3 DNA sequence: TGTGCCAGCAGCGACAGCTACTATGGCTACACCTTC.

The rearrangement links TRBV10-3 to TRBJ2-6; 7 bases agree with TRBD1. CDR1 is ENHRY, CDR2 SYGVKD, per germline. This CDR3 spans 15 amino acids. J lost 0 bases, V lost 5 bases, and 1 base had no gene match. The CDR3 loop is CAISSGGSGANVLTF. The CDR3 nucleotides are TGTGCCATCAGTTCAGGGGGCTCTGGGGCCAACGTCCTGACTTTC.

This CDR3 is CASSFIGGRINYGYTF. The DNA for the CDR3 is TGTGCCAGCAGCTTCATTGGGGGGCGCATAAACTATGGCTACACCTTC. V gene TRBV5-5 combines with J gene TRBJ1-2; weak D call: TRBD1 (6 bases). CDR3 length equals 16 residues. The germline gives CDR1 SGHKS, CDR2 YYEKEE (reference sequence). Deletions cut 2 bases from V and 2 bases from J, with 16 bases between.

This CDR3 reads CASSYSGTDATQYF. The CDR3 bases are TGTGCCAGCAGTTACTCCGGGACAGACGCTACCCAGTACTTC. The chain joins TRBV6-6 to TRBJ2-5; 7 bases match TRBD1. Germline loops: CDR1 MNHNY, CDR2 SVGAGI (reference sequence). The CDR3 has 14 residues. The ends lost 0 bases at V and 8 bases at J; junction bases unmatched: 6.

The rearrangement uses TRBV6-1 and TRBJ1-5; 10 nucleotides agree with TRBD1. CDR3 length: 15 amino acids. CDR1 and CDR2 from the germline V gene are MNHNS and SASEGT. Trimming cost V 7 bases and J 5 bases; bases outside gene matches: 8. The CDR3 region is CASTLLTGGHQPQHF. The CDR3 region has the DNA TGTGCCAGCACCTTACTGACAGGGGGCCATCAGCCCCAGCATTTT.

The chain links TRBV6-2 or TRBV6-3 to TRBJ1-6; 7 nucleotides agree with TRBD1. The germline V gene encodes CDR1 MNHEY and CDR2 SVGEGT. This CDR3 contains 17 residues. J gave up 5 bases and V 4 bases, and 11 bases lay outside the gene matches. The CDR3 sequence is CASSSPSTGINNSPLHF. Here the CDR3 DNA reads TGTGCCAGCAGTTCCCCCTCGACAGGGATAAATAATTCACCCCTCCACTTT.

J is TRBJ1-1 and V is TRBV28, with D uncertain. Germline assignment: CDR1 MDHEN and CDR2 SYDVKM. The CDR3 consists of 16 residues. Between the trimmed V and J ends, which lost 6 bases and 1 base, there was a span of 18 bases. CDR3 in DNA: TGTGCCAGCAGCCTCCCCCTAAGCAGTCGGAACACTGAAGCTTTCTTT. Translating gives CASSLPLSSRNTEAFF.